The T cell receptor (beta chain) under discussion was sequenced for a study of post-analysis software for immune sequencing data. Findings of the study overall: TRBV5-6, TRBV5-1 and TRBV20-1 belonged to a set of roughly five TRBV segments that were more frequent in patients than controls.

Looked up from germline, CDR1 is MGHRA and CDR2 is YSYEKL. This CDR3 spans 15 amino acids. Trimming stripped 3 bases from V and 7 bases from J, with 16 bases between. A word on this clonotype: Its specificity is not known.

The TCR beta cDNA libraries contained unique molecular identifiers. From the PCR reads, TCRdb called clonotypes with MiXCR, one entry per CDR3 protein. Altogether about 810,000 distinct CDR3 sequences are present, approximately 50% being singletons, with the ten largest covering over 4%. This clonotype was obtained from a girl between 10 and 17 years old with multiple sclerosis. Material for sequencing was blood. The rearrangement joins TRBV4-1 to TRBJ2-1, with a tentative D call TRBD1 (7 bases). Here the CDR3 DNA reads TGCGCCAGCAGCCAGACCAGGGGGGAAGGTAATGAGCAGTTCTTC. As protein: CASSQTRGEGNEQFF.